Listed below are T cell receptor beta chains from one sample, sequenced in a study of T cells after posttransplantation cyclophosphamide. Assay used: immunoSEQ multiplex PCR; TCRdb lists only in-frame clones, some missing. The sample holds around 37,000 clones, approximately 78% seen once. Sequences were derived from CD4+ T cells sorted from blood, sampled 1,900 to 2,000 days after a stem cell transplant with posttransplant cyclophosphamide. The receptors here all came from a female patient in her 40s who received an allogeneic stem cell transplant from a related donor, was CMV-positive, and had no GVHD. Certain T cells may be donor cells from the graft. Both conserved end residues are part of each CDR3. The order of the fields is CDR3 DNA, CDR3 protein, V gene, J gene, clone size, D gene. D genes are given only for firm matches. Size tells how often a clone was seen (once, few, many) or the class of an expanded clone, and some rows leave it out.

TGTGCCAGCCGTGGGACAGGGGAAAACTATGGCTACACCTTC	CASRGTGENYGYTF	TRBV19	TRBJ1-2	-	TRBD1
TGTGCCAGCTCAATACGACAGGGATCCCAGCATTTT	CASSIRQGSQHF	TRBV18	TRBJ1-5	-	TRBD1
TGTGCCAGCAGCCCAAAATATACGCAGTATTTT	CASSPKYTQYF	TRBV28	TRBJ2-3	-	-
TGCAGCGGCGAGACATCGAGCACAGATACGCAGTATTTT	CSGETSSTDTQYF	TRBV29-1	TRBJ2-3	-	-
TGTGCCAGCAGTGAACTGTATGGCTACACCTTC	CASSELYGYTF	TRBV25-1	TRBJ1-2	few	-
TGTGCCAGCCGCCAAACTAGCGGGAGCACAGATACGCAGTATTTT	CASRQTSGSTDTQYF	TRBV5-4	TRBJ2-3	-	TRBD2
TGCAGCGTTGAAGCGTTAGCGGGGCTCCGCGAGACCCAGTACTTC	CSVEALAGLRETQYF	TRBV29-1	TRBJ2-5	-	TRBD2
TGCGCCAGCAGCCAAGAAGGGACTACCCGCTACAATGAGCAGTTCTTC	CASSQEGTTRYNEQFF	TRBV4-3	TRBJ2-1	-	TRBD2
TGTGCCAGCAGTTTATACCCCGACAGATCCTATGGCTACACCTTC	CASSLYPDRSYGYTF	TRBV27	TRBJ1-2	few	-
TGTGCCAGCAGCCCCAGGACAGGGAATTATAACTATGGCTACACCTTC	CASSPRTGNYNYGYTF	TRBV2	TRBJ1-2	-	TRBD1
TGTGCCAGCAGCTTGGACGATGGCGGCTACACCTTC	CASSLDDGGYTF	TRBV5-6	TRBJ1-2	once	-
TGTGCCAGCAGTGCACTGAGCGGGGCCCAAGAGACCCAGTACTTC	CASSALSGAQETQYF	TRBV6-1	TRBJ2-5	-	TRBD2
TGTGCCAGCAGCTTATCGACTAGCTGGATCCCTCCATATACGCAGTATTTT	CASSLSTSWIPPYTQYF	TRBV7-8	TRBJ2-3	-	TRBD2
TGTGCCACCAGCAGAGATCTGACAGACACCGGGGAGCTGTTTTTT	CATSRDLTDTGELFF	TRBV15	TRBJ2-2	-	-
TGTGCCAGCAGGGACCTGGACAGGGGTTATGAAAAACTGTTTTTT	CASRDLDRGYEKLFF	TRBV2	TRBJ1-4	-	TRBD1
TGTGCCAGCAGCCAAAAAGAGGACACTGAAGCTTTCTTT	CASSQKEDTEAFF	TRBV7-6	TRBJ1-1	-	-
TGTGCCAGCAGCGCTCGGGACAGCTCCTACAATGAGCAGTTCTTC	CASSARDSSYNEQFF	TRBV9	TRBJ2-1	-	TRBD1
TGTGCCAGCAGTTGGAAGGACTACACCACAGATACGCAGTATTTT	CASSWKDYTTDTQYF	TRBV28	TRBJ2-3	few	-
TGTGCCAGCAGTTGGACTAGCCAAGAGACCCAGTACTTC	CASSWTSQETQYF	TRBV6-5	TRBJ2-5	few	TRBD2
TGTGCCAGCAGTGCACCGCGGGGGGCACCCACAGATACGCAGTATTTT	CASSAPRGAPTDTQYF	TRBV2	TRBJ2-3	-	TRBD2
TGTGCCAGCAGTGGCAGGGAGGATAATTCACCCCTCCACTTT	CASSGREDNSPLHF	TRBV27	TRBJ1-6	once	-
TGTGCCAGCAGTGGCCGGACAGGGTTAACCGGTCCGGAGACCCAGTACTTC	CASSGRTGLTGPETQYF	TRBV2	TRBJ2-5	few	TRBD1
TGTGCCATCAGTACTAGCGGGGGGTTCACAGATACGCAGTATTTT	CAISTSGGFTDTQYF	TRBV10-3	TRBJ2-3	-	TRBD2
TGTGCCAGCAGTAAAGCCGGGACAGGGTATGCAAGCCACGAGCAGTACTTC	CASSKAGTGYASHEQYF	TRBV27	TRBJ2-7	-	TRBD1
TGTGCCAGCAGCGGGGGCACAGAGGCTTCACCCCTCCACTTT	CASSGGTEASPLHF	TRBV9	TRBJ1-6	-	-
TGTGCCAGCTCACCCGTACAGGGCACCGGGGAGCTGTTTTTT	CASSPVQGTGELFF	TRBV18	TRBJ2-2	once	-
TGTGCCAGTAGTACGCCGGGACAGGGGTCTCATGGCTACACCTTC	CASSTPGQGSHGYTF	TRBV19	TRBJ1-2	-	TRBD1
TGTGCTAGTGGTTTCGGGTTGAACTATGGCTACACCTTC	CASGFGLNYGYTF	TRBV12-5	TRBJ1-2	-	-
TGCGCCAGCAGCCAAGATCGGGCCACGACCCAGGGGACATACGAGCAGTACTTC	CASSQDRATTQGTYEQYF	TRBV4-1	TRBJ2-7	once	-
TGTGCCAGCAGCTTAGTTCGGGGATATCCCTACGAGCAGTACTTC	CASSLVRGYPYEQYF	TRBV7-8	TRBJ2-7	-	-
TGTGCCAGCAGTCGAGGACAGGGATTGGGCTACGAGCAGTACTTC	CASSRGQGLGYEQYF	TRBV6-5	TRBJ2-7	-	TRBD1
TGTGCCAGCAGCTTGCTTCGACAGATACTATCGAACACTGAAGCTTTCTTT	CASSLLRQILSNTEAFF	TRBV5-8	TRBJ1-1	-	-
TGTGCCAGCACCAGGGCGGGACAGGGGGCGCCCGAGCAGTACTTC	CASTRAGQGAPEQYF	TRBV6-5	TRBJ2-7	-	TRBD1
TGTGCCAGCAGCGCCCAAGTGGGACAGGGTTCCAACACCATATATTTT	CASSAQVGQGSNTIYF	TRBV9	TRBJ1-3	-	TRBD1
TGTGCCAGCAGCTTAGGTCTTTCCACAGATACGCAGTATTTT	CASSLGLSTDTQYF	TRBV7-2	TRBJ2-3	-	-
TGTGCCAGCAGCGTCACAGGGGCAGGGACTGAAGCTTTCTTT	CASSVTGAGTEAFF	TRBV9	TRBJ1-1	-	TRBD1
TGTGCCAGCAGCTTTAGTGGGGGGGCTAATTCACCCCTCCACTTT	CASSFSGGANSPLHF	TRBV7-9	TRBJ1-6	-	-
TGTGCCAGCAGTAGGGGACAGGGAACAGATACGCAGTATTTT	CASSRGQGTDTQYF	TRBV6-5	TRBJ2-3	-	TRBD1
TGTGCCACCAGCAGTACTAACTATAATTCACCCCTCCACTTT	CATSSTNYNSPLHF	TRBV15	TRBJ1-6	few	-
TGCGCCAGCAGCTCACCGGGACAGGGAGGGAAAGAGACCCAGTACTTC	CASSSPGQGGKETQYF	TRBV5-1	TRBJ2-5	-	TRBD1
TGTGCCAGCAGCTCCCGACTAGCGGGGTTCCAAGAGACCCAGTACTTC	CASSSRLAGFQETQYF	TRBV9	TRBJ2-5	-	TRBD2
TGTGCCAGTAGTCCCCCATCAGGGGCCTCGGAGACCGGGGAGCTGTTTTTT	CASSPPSGASETGELFF	TRBV19	TRBJ2-2	-	-
TGTGCCAGCAGCCTAATCCGGGGGGGAAGCACAGATACGCAGTATTTT	CASSLIRGGSTDTQYF	TRBV4-2	TRBJ2-3	-	TRBD2
TGTGCCAGCAGCTTTCGAGGGAACACCGGGGAGCTGTTTTTT	CASSFRGNTGELFF	TRBV11-2	TRBJ2-2	-	-
TGCGCCAGCAGCTTGGTCCCTAGCGGGGTTATCACAGATACGCAGTATTTT	CASSLVPSGVITDTQYF	TRBV5-1	TRBJ2-3	once	TRBD2
TGTGCCAGTAGTGAATATGAGGGTAATGAGCAGTTCTTC	CASSEYEGNEQFF	TRBV19	TRBJ2-1	once	-
TGTGCCAGCAGCCAGCGACAGGGGAATAACTATGGCTACACCTTC	CASSQRQGNNYGYTF	TRBV5-4	TRBJ1-2	once	TRBD1
TGCGCCAGCAGCTTGGTACAGGGATATTCGGCTAGCGGGGGTGGTGAGCAGTTCTTC	CASSLVQGYSASGGGEQFF	TRBV5-1	TRBJ2-1	-	TRBD2
TGTGCCAGCTCCCACAGGGATAGCAATCAGCCCCAGCATTTT	CASSHRDSNQPQHF	TRBV18	TRBJ1-5	-	-